The sequence of this T cell receptor (beta chain) was determined in a study of long-term antiretroviral therapy in people with HIV. This CDR3 contains 11 residues. Trimming removed 5 bases at V and 8 bases at J, with 7 bases between. Germline CDR1 is MGHDK and CDR2 is SYGVNS. As for this clone: The target antigen is unknown.

Study-wide findings and caveats: Dominating the repertoire at all time points were the clones that expanded before ART. Diversity measured after ART increased yet remained under transplant donor controls.

The immunoSEQ assay was v3.0, run at survey level. Sequencing used immunoSEQ multiplex PCR; TCRdb keeps in-frame clones, though not all of them. The table includes 20,000 to 25,000 clones, 70% to 90% detected once. The source was unsorted PBMCs, collected roughly 2.7 years after starting antiretroviral therapy. This clonotype was sampled from a woman aged 45-59 years with HIV. This chain links TRBV25-1 with TRBJ2-1; no clear D gene. CDR3 DNA: TGTGCCAGCAGTATCACGGATGAGCAGTTCTTC. It specifies CASSITDEQFF.